Below, one TCR beta chain is given with its context. Only in-frame clones appear in the TCRdb table, and some are missing; sequencing was by immunoSEQ multiplex PCR. This table has 80,000 to 100,000 clones, 70% to 85% appearing once. This CDR3 contains 14 residues. In germline, CDR1 is SGHDT, CDR2 YYEEEE. V lost 3 bases and J lost 5, with 14 bases in between. The data are from a study of blood T cell repertoires in COVID-19. In the study overall: The study drew acute and convalescent COVID-19 samples from the United States, Italy and Spain. Sample material is recorded as cDNA or gDNA derived from T cells, B-cell-depleted T cells, or PBMCs.

The sample taken for sequencing was peripheral blood. This TCR was sampled from a man in his 70s with active or convalescent COVID-19. The J gene is TRBJ1-1, the V gene TRBV5-6; D gene ambiguous. This CDR3 is CASSWTLLGTEAFF. CDR3 DNA: TGTGCCAGCAGCTGGACTCTGCTGGGAACTGAAGCTTTCTTT.